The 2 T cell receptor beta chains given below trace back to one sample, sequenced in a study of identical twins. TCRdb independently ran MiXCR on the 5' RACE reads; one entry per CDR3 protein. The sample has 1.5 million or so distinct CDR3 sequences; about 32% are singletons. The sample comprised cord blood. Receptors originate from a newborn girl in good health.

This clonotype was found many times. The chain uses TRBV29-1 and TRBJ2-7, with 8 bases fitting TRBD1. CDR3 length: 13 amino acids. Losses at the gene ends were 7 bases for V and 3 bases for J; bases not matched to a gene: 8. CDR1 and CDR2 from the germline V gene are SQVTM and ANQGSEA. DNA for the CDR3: TGCAGCGCCCGCGACAGGGGCGTCTACGAGCAGTACTTC. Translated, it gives CSARDRGVYEQYF.

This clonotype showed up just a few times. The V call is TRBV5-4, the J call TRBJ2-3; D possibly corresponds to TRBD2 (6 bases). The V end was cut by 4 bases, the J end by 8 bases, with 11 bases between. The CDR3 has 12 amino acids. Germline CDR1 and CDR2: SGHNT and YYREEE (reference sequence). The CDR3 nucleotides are TGTGCCAGCAGCCCCGGACTAACTACGCAGTATTTT. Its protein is CASSPGLTTQYF. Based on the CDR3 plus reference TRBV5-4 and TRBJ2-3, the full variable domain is ETGVTQSPTHLIKTRGQQVTLRCSSQSGHNTVSWYQQALGQGPQFIFQYYREEENGRGNFPPRFSGLQFPNYSSELNVNALELDDSALYLCASSPGLTTQYFGPGTRLTVL.